This T cell receptor (beta chain) was found in a study of blood T cells in healthy people across ages (dated by TCRdb to about 2015). Broadly, across the study: In model experiments, roughly one uniquely barcoded TCR beta cDNA molecule per two T cells was captured by template switching. The study measured age-related changes in TCR beta repertoire diversity using deep sequencing normalized with unique cDNA molecular identifiers. The donors were divided into four age groups: young (average around 17 years), middle-aged (around 37), aged (roughly 60) and long-lived (more than 75). Donors of different ages were randomly distributed across sequencing lanes to avoid experimental bias. Using the same blood draw, the study looked at two additional independent replicas of 1 million unique cDNA reads for two donors, one aged 18 to 30 and the other aged 80 or older.

CDR1 and CDR2, per the germline V gene, are SQVTM and ANQGSEA. Germline trimming amounts to 5 bases on V and 6 bases on J, with 8 as the count of junction bases outside the gene matches. The CDR3, cysteine through phenylalanine, is 13 amino acids long. Of the read, only the CDR3 DNA is kept; its 39 bases are in frame from base 1. Libraries were made using 5' RACE. The sequencing machine was an Illumina HiSeq 2500. A second about 7 to 12 cycle PCR used a sample-barcoded 5' primer and a J-beta primer mix. A unique molecular identifier was introduced onto each TCR beta cDNA molecule by a template-switch 5' adaptor carrying 12 random nucleotides. At least 3 million CDR3-containing paired-end reads were obtained from each sample. The Mint cDNA synthesis kit, primed by a TRBC-specific oligonucleotide, was used to synthesize first-strand cDNA from all RNA. All cDNA was treated with uracil-DNA glycosylase and then went through a first 18-cycle PCR with the universal primers M1SS and BC2_uni_R. The paper's processing steps were these. For normalization, 1 million high-quality reads were randomly selected from each sample, with every read carrying a distinct molecular identifier. Instead of being binned into consensus sequences, reads with shared molecular identifiers were discarded. MiTCR, run with a Q25 quality threshold and the strictest error-elimination algorithm, handled CDR3 identification, clonotype clustering and error correction. A nonparametric unseen species model with Euler transformation was used to estimate a lower bound on total TCR beta diversity. Starting from the raw public reads, TCRdb applied fastp trimming at Q25, assembled clones with MiXCR and retained in-frame beta chains. Rows are unified per CDR3 protein, each entry keeping the most common DNA and genes. TCRdb, rather than the study authors, made the V and J calls. Recorded for this sample are 550,000 to 800,000 distinct CDR3 sequences; roughly 21% of them occurred a single time. Jointly, the top ten make up around 3.4% of the sample.

There are a few counts of this clonotype. Its antigen specificity is not known. No per-base quality is available; no much larger clone lies one base away. Donors were under 40 systemically healthy Caucasian individuals from Russia aged roughly 6 to 90 years. Around 9.7 milliliters of peripheral blood were collected from each donor into EDTA-treated Vacutainer tubes. Ficoll-Paque density-gradient centrifugation was used to isolate PBMCs, with at least 6 million per sample. Total RNA was extracted from PBMCs with Trizol reagent, with at least 5 micrograms obtained per sample. The percentages of naive CD45RAhigh/CD27high T cells were determined by flow cytometry on a PBMC aliquot from every donor. Broad study findings and their caveats: Compared with the aged group, more naive CD4+ T cells, fewer expanded clones and increased TCR diversity were shown by the long-lived group, suggesting age selection. As age increased, observed TCR beta diversity per million T cells dropped in a roughly linear way, and a significant reduction was already evident by age around 41. Because the CMV infection status of the donors was unknown, age-related changes in expanded clonotypes may potentially have been confounded. Bulk unsorted PBMC profiling prevented conclusive comparison of naive and antigen-experienced compartments. A strong correlation was found between observed TCR beta diversity and the percentage of naive T cells measured by flow cytometry. Estimates of total diversity from one million sequenced T cells were regarded as lower bounds and underestimates.

The material sequenced was blood. The chain couples TRBV29-1 to TRBJ2-7, with TRBD1 identical over 9 junction bases. This receptor was taken from a man in his 70s in good health. The CDR3 is CSVLGGQGLEQYF. At the DNA level, the sequence is TGCAGCGTTCTTGGGGGACAGGGTCTCGAGCAGTACTTC.